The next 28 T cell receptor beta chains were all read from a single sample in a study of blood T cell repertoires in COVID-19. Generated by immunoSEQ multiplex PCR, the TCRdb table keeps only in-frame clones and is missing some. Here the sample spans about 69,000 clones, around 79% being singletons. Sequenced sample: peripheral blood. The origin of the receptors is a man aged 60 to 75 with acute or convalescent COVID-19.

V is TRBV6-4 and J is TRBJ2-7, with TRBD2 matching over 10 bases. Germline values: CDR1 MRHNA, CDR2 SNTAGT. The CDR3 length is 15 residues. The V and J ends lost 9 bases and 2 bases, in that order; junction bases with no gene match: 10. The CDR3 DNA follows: TGTGCCAGTCCGGAACTAGCGGGGTTTACCTACGAGCAGTACTTC. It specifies CASPELAGFTYEQYF.

The CDR3 nucleotides are TGTGCCAGCAGCCCCGGGGATGGGATGAACACTGAAGCTTTCTTT. Amino acid sequence: CASSPGDGMNTEAFF. This rearrangement joins TRBV7-2 to TRBJ1-1; D is uncertain. V was trimmed by 5 bases and J by 0 bases, leaving 13 bases between them. Germline V lookup: CDR1 SGHTA, CDR2 FQGNSA. This CDR3 is built from 15 residues. Full variable domain (missing parts from reference TRBV7-2 and TRBJ1-1): GAGVSQSPSNKVTEKGKDVELRCDPISGHTALYWYRQSLGQGLEFLIYFQGNSAPDKSGLPSDRFSAERTGGSVSTLTIQRTQQEDSAVYLCASSPGDGMNTEAFFGQGTRLTVV.

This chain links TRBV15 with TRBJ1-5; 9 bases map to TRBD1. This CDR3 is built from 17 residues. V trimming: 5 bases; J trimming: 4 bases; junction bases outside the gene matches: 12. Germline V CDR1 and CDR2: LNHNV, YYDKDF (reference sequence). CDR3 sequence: CATSGGTGKGRNQPQHF. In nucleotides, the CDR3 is TGTGCCACCAGCGGGGGGACAGGGAAGGGTAGAAATCAGCCCCAGCATTTT.

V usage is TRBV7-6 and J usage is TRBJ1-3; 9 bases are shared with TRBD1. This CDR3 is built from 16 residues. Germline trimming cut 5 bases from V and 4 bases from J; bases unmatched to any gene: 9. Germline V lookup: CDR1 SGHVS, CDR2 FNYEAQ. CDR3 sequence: CASSPTGGATGNTIYF. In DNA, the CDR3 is TGTGCCAGCAGCCCAACAGGGGGCGCGACGGGAAACACCATATATTTT.

The CDR3 DNA reads as TGTGCCAGCAGTGAAGAGGGGGCTGGGGCCAACGTCCTGACTTTC. The encoded protein is CASSEEGAGANVLTF. V gene TRBV2 combines with J gene TRBJ2-6, with TRBD1 as a possible D gene (6 bases). Trimming left V 1 base short and J 2 bases short, with 6 bases between. CDR1 SNHLY and CDR2 FYNNEI come from the germline V gene. The length of the CDR3 is 15 residues.

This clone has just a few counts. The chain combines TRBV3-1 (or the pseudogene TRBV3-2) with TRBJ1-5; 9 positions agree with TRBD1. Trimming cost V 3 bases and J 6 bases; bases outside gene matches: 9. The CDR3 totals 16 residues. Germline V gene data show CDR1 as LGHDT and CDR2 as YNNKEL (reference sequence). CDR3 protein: CASSQRAGQGGQPQHF. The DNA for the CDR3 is TGTGCCAGCAGCCAGAGGGCGGGACAGGGTGGTCAGCCCCAGCATTTT.

In DNA form, the CDR3 reads TGCAGCGTTGTGTCAGGGCTAAAAACAGATACGCAGTATTTT. Translated, it gives CSVVSGLKTDTQYF. The rearrangement joins TRBV29-1 to TRBJ2-3; tentatively, D is TRBD1 (5 bases). Germline CDR1 and CDR2: SQVTM and ANQGSEA. The CDR3 loop spans 14 amino acids. The germline V and J ends were trimmed by 4 bases and 3 bases, with 14 bases remaining between them.

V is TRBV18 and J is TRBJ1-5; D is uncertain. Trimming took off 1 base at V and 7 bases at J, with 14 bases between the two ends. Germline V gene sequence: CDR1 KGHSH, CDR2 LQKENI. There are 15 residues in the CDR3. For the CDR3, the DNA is TGTGCCAGCTCACCACTGGATGGGTTGAGGCAGCCCCAGCATTTT. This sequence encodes CASSPLDGLRQPQHF.

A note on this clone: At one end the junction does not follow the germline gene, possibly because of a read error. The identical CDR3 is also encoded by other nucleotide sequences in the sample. Here the CDR3 DNA reads TGTGCCAGCAGCGTAGCTGGGGGGTACACCGGGGAGTTGTTTTTT. Encoded protein: CASSVAGGYTGELFF. V is TRBV9 and J is TRBJ2-2, with a possible D match to TRBD2 (6 bases). CDR1 and CDR2 (germline): SGDLS, YYNGEE. The CDR3 consists of 15 residues.

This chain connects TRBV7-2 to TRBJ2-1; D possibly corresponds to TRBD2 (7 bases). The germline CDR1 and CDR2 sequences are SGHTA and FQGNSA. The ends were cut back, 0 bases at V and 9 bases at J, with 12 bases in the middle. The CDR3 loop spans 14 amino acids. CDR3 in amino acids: CASSLAGGRVEQFF. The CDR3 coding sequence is TGTGCCAGCAGCTTAGCGGGGGGGCGGGTTGAGCAGTTCTTC.

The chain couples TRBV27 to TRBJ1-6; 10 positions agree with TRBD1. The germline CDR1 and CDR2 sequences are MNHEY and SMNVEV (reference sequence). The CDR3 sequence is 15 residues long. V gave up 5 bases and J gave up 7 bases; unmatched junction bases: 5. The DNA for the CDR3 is TGTGCCAGCAGTCCAGGGACAGGGGAAAATTCACCCCTCCACTTT. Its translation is CASSPGTGENSPLHF.

CDR3 in DNA: TGCGCCAGCAGCCGTCAAGGGACAGCGAACACCGGGGAGCTGTTTTTT. It codes for CASSRQGTANTGELFF. The V gene is TRBV5-1, the J gene TRBJ2-2, with 7 positions matching TRBD1. V shed 4 bases, J shed 0 bases, and the junction held 6 bases outside the gene matches. The germline gives CDR1 SGHRS, CDR2 YFSETQ. This CDR3 has 16 amino acids.

Here the CDR3 reads CASSQANLAGLYYEQYF. CDR3 in DNA: TGCGCCAGCAGCCAAGCAAACCTAGCGGGGCTTTACTACGAGCAGTACTTC. The rearrangement joins TRBV4-1 to TRBJ2-7, with 9 bases that match TRBD2. J gave up 3 bases and V 1 base, and 10 bases lay outside the gene matches. Germline V gene lookup returns CDR1 MGHRA and CDR2 YSYEKL. CDR3 length equals 17 residues.

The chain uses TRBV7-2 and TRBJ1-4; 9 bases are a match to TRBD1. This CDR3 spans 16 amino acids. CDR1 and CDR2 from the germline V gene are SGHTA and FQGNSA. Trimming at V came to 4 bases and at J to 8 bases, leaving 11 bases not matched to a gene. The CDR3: CASSSYPGTGNEKLFF. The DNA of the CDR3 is TGTGCCAGCAGCTCTTACCCCGGGACAGGGAACGAAAAACTGTTTTTT.

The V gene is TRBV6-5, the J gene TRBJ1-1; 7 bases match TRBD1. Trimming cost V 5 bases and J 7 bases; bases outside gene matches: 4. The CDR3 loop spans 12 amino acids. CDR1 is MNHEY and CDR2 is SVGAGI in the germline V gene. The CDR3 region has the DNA TGTGCCAGCAGTCGGACAGGAGATGAAGCTTTCTTT. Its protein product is CASSRTGDEAFF.

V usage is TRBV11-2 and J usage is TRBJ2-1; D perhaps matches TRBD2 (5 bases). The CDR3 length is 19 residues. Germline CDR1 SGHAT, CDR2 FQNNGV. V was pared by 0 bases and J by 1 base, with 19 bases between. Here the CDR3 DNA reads TGTGCCAGCAGCTTAGAGTCCTATCGAGGGATAAGGTCCTACAATGAGCAGTTCTTC. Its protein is CASSLESYRGIRSYNEQFF.

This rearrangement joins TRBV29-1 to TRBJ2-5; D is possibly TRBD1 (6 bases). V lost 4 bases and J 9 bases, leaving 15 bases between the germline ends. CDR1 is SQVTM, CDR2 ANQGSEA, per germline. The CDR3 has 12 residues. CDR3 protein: CSVADRPRAQYF. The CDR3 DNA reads TGCAGCGTTGCCGACAGGCCCAGGGCCCAGTACTTC.

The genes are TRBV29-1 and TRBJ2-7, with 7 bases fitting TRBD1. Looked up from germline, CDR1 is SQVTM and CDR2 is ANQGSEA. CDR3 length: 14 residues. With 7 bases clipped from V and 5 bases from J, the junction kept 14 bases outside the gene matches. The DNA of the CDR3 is TGCAGCGCCCAAGGGGGCAGGGGTTATGACGAGCAGTACTTC. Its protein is CSAQGGRGYDEQYF.

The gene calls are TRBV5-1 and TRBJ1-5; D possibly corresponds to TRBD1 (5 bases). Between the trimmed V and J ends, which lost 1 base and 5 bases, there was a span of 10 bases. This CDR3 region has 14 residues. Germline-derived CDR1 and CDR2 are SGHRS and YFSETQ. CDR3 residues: CASSLLGRDQPQHF. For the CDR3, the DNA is TGCGCCAGCAGCTTGCTAGGCAGGGATCAGCCCCAGCATTTT.

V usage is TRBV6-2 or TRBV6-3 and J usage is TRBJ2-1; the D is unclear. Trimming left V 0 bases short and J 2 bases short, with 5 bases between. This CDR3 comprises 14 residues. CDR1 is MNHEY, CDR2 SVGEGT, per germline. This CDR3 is CASSYSTTYNEQFF. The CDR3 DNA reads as TGTGCCAGCAGTTACTCAACTACCTACAATGAGCAGTTCTTC.

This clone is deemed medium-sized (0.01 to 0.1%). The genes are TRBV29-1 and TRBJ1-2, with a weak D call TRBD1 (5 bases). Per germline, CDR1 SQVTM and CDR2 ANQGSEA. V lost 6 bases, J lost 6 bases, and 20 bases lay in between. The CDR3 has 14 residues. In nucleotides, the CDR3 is TGCAGCGTCCCCAGAGACAGTATGTCTGATGGCTACACCTTC. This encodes CSVPRDSMSDGYTF.

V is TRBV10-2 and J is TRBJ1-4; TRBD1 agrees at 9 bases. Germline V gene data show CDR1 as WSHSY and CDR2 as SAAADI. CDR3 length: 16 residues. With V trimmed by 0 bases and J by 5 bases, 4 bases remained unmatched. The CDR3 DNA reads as TGCGCCAGCAGTGAGTCTTCGGGGACAGGGAATGAAAAACTGTTTTTT. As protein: CASSESSGTGNEKLFF.

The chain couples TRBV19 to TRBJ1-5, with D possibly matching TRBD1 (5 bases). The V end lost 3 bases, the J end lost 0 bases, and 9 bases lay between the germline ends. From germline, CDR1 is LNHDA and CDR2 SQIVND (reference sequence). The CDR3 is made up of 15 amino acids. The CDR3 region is CASSMGGISNQPQHF. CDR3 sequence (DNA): TGTGCCAGTAGTATGGGGGGGATTAGCAATCAGCCCCAGCATTTT.

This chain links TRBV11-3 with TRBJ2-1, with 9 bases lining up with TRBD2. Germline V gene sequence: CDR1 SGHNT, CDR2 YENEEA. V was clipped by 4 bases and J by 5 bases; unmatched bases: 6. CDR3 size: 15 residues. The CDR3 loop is CASSSSGGPHNEQFF. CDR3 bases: TGTGCCAGCAGCTCCAGCGGGGGGCCACACAATGAGCAGTTCTTC.

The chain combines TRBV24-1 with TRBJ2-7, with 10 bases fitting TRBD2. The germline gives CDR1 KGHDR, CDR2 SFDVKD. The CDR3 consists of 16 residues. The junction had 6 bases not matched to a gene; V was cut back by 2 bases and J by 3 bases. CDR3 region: CATSDSSGGAIYEQYF. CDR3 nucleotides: TGTGCCACCAGTGATTCAAGCGGGGGGGCAATCTACGAGCAGTACTTC.

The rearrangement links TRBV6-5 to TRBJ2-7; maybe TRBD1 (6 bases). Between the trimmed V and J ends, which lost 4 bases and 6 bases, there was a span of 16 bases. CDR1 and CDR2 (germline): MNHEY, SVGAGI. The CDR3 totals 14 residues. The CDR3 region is CASSLDRTRAEQYF. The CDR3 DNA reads TGTGCCAGCAGTTTGGACAGAACGCGGGCCGAGCAGTACTTC.

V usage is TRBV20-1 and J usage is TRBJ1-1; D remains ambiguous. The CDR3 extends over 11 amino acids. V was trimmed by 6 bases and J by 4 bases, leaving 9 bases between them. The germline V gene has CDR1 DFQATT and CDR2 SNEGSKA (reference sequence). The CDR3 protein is CSAMGATEAFF. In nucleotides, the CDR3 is TGCAGTGCGATGGGCGCCACTGAAGCTTTCTTT.

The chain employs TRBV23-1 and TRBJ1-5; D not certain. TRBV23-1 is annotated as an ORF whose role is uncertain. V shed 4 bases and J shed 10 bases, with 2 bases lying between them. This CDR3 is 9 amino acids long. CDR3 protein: CASSLPQHF. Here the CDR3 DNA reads TGCGCCAGCAGTCTACCCCAGCATTTT.